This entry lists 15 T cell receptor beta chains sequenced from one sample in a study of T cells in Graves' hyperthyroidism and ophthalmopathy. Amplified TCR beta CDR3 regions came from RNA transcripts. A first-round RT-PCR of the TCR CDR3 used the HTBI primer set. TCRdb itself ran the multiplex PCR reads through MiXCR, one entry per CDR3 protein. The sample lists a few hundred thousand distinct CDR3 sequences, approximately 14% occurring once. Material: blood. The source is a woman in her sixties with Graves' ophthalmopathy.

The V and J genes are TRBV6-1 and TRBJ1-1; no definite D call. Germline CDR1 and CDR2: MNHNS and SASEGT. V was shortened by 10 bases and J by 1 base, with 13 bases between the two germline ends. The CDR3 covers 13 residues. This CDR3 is CATKWEGNTEAFF. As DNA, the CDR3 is TGTGCCACCAAATGGGAGGGGAACACTGAAGCTTTCTTT.

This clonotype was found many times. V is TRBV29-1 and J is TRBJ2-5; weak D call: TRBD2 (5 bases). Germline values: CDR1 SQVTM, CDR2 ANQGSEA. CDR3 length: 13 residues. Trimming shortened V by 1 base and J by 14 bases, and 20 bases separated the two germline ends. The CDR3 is CSVEVGLDRAYYF. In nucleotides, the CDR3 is TGCAGCGTTGAAGTTGGACTGGATCGCGCCTATTACTTC.

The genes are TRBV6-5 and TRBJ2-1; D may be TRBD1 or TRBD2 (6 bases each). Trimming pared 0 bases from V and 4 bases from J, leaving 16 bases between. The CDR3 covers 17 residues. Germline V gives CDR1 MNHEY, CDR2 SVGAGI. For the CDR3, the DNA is TGTGCCAGCAGTTACTCGTGGGGGGCGGGCGGATACAATGAGCAGTTCTTC. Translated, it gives CASSYSWGAGGYNEQFF.

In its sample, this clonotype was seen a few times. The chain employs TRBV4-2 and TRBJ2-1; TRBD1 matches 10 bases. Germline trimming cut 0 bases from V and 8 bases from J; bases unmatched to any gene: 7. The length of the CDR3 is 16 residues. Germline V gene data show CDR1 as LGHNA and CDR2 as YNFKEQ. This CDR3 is CASSQEAGQGNDEQFF. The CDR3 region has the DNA TGTGCCAGCAGCCAAGAAGCGGGACAGGGGAACGATGAGCAGTTCTTC.

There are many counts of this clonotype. The CDR3, as DNA: TGCGCCAGCAGCCAAAAGACAGGGCACGAGCAGTACTTC. Protein product: CASSQKTGHEQYF. The genes are TRBV4-1 and TRBJ2-7; 7 bases agree with TRBD1. Germline trimming cut 2 bases from V and 5 bases from J; bases unmatched to any gene: 3. From germline, CDR1 is MGHRA and CDR2 YSYEKL. The CDR3 has 13 amino acids.

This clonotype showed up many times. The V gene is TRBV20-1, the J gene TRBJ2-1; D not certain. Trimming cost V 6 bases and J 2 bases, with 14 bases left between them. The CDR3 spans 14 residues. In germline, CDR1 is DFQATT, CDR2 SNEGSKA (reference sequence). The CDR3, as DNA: TGCAGTGCGAAAGGCCTACCGACCTACAATGAGCAGTTCTTC. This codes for CSAKGLPTYNEQFF.

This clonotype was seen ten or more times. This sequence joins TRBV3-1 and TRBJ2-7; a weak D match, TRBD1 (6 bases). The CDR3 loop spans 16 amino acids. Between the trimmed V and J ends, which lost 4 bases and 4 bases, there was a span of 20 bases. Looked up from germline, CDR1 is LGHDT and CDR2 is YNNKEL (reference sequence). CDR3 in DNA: TGTGCCAGCAGCCGATTAGGGGGTCCTCCTCTGTACGAGCAGTACTTC. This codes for CASSRLGGPPLYEQYF.

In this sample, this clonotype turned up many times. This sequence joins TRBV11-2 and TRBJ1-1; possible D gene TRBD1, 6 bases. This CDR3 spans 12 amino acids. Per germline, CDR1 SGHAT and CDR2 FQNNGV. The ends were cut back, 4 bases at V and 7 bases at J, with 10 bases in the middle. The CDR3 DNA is TGTGCCAGCAGCTCAAGACAGGTTGAAGCTTTCTTT. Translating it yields CASSSRQVEAFF.

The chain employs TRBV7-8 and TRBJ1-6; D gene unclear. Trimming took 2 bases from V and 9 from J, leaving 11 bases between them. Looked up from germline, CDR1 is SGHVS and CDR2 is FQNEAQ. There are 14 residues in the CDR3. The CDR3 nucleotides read TGTGCCAGCAGCTTAATCGGGGAGGTTTCACCCCTCCACTTT. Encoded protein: CASSLIGEVSPLHF. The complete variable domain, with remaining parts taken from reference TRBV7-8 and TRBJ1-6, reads GAGVSQSPRYKVAKRGQDVALRCDPISGHVSLFWYQQALGQGPEFLTYFQNEAQLDKSGLPSDRFFAERPEGSVSTLKIQRTQQEDSAVYLCASSLIGEVSPLHFGNGTRLTVT.

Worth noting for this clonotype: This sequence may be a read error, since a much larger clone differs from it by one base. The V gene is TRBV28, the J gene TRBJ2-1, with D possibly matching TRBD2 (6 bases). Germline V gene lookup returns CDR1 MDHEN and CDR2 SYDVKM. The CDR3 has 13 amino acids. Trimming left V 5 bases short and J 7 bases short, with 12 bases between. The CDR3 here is CASSPHRGNEQFF. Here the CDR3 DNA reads TGTGCCAGCAGTCCCCACCGGGGGAATGAGCAGTTCTTC.

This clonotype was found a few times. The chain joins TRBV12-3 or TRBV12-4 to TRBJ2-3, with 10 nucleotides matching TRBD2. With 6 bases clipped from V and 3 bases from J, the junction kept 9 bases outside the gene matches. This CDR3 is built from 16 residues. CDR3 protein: CASRGSGRAKTDTQYF. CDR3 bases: TGTGCCAGCAGGGGGAGCGGGAGGGCCAAGACAGATACGCAGTATTTT.

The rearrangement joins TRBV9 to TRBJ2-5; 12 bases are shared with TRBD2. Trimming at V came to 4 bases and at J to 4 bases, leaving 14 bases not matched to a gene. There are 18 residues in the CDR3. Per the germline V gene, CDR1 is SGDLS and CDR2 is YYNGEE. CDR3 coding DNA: TGTGCCAGCAGCTCGCGACTAGCGGGAGTCGTTTCCGGAGAGACCCAGTACTTC. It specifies CASSSRLAGVVSGETQYF.

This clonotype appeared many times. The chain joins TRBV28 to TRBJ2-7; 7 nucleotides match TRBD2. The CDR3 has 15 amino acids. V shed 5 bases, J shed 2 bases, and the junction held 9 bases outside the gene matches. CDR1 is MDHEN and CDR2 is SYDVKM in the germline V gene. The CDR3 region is CASSTPGGRAYEQYF. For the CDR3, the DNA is TGTGCCAGCAGTACCCCAGGCGGGAGAGCCTACGAGCAGTACTTC. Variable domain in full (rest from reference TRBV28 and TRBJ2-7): DVKVTQSSRYLVKRTGEKVFLECVQDMDHENMFWYRQDPGLGLRLIYFSYDVKMKEKGDIPEGYSVSREKKERFSLILESASTNQTSMYLCASSTPGGRAYEQYFGPGTRLTVT.

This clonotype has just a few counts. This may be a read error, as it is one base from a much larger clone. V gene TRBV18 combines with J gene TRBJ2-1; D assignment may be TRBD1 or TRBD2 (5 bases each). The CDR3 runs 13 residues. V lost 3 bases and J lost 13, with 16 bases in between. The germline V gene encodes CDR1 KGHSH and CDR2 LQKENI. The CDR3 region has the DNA TGTGCCAGCTCACCGACTCCTACGGGGACCCAGTTCTTC. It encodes CASSPTPTGTQFF.

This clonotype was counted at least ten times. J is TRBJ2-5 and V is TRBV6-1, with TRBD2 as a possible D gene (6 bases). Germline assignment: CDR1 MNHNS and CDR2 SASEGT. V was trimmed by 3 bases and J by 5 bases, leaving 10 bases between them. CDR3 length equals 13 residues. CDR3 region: CASSDEGRETQYF. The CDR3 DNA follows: TGTGCCAGCAGTGACGAGGGGAGGGAGACCCAGTACTTC.